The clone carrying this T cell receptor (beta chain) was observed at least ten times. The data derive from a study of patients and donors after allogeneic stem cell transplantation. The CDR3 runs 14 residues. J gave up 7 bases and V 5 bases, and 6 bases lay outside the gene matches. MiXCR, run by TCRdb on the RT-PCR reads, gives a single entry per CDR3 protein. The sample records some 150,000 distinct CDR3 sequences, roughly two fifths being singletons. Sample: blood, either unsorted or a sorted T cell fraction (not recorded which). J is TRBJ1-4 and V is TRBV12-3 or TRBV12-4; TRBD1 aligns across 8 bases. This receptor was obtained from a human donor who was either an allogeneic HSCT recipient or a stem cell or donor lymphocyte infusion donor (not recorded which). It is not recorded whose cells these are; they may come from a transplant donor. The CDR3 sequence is CASSVRQGSEKLFF. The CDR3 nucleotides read TGTGCCAGCAGTGTAAGACAGGGGTCTGAAAAACTGTTTTTT.